The T cell receptor beta chain under discussion was sequenced for a study of blood T cell repertoires in COVID-19. The overall study: Some COVID-19 samples were acute and others convalescent; all came from the United States, Italy and Spain.

Sequencing was performed with immunoSEQ multiplex PCR; in TCRdb, only in-frame clones are kept and a portion is missing. Counted here are approximately 90,000 clones, approximately 90% occurring once; the ten biggest clones make up 1.5% to 2%. The germline V gene has CDR1 SGHRS and CDR2 YFSETQ. This CDR3 comprises 12 residues. V shed 0 bases and J shed 10 bases, with 8 bases lying between them. The origin of this receptor is a man in his sixties with acute or convalescent COVID-19. The sequencing sample was made of peripheral blood. The chain links TRBV5-1 to TRBJ2-1; D perhaps matches TRBD2 (6 bases). CDR3 bases: TGCGCCAGCAGCTTGGTCGGGAGAGAGCAGTTCTTC. This translates into CASSLVGREQFF.